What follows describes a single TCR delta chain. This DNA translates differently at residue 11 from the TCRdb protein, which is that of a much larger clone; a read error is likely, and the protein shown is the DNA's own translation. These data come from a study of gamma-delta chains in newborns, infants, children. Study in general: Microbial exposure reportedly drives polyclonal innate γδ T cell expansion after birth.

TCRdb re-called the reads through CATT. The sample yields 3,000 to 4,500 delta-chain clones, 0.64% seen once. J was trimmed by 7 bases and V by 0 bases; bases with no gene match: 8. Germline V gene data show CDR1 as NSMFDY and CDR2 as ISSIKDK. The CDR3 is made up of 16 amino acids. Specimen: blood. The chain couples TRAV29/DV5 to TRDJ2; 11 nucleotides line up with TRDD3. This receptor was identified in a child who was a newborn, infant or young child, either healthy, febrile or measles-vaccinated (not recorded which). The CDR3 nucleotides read TGTGCAGCAAGCGCTGGGGGATACAAGCTGAAAGCACAACTCTTCTTT. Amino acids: CAASAGGYKLKAQLFF.